A selection of T cell receptor beta chains follows, all from one sample in a study of shared clonotypes between healthy human individuals. Profiling relied on immunoSEQ multiplex PCR, and the TCRdb table lists in-frame clones only, not all of them. The sample yields 1.6 million or so clones, around 98.5% seen once. Material: naive CD4+ T cells sorted from blood. These receptors were collected from a man younger than 40 in good health. CDR3s include the opening cysteine and the closing phenylalanine or tryptophan. D genes are given only for firm matches. Size values are once, few and many counts, or a class for expanded clones, and some rows have none.

15 | TRBJ1-2 | . | TRBV29-1 | once | TGCAGCGTTGAAGCCCCACAGACAGAAAGCTATGGCTACACCTTC | CSVEAPQTESYGYTF
15 | TRBJ2-7 | . | TRBV6-5 | . | TGTGCCAGCAGTTACTCTCATTCTCCCTCCTACGAGCAGTACTTC | CASSYSHSPSYEQYF
17 | TRBJ2-5 | TRBD1 | TRBV5-4 | . | TGTGCCAGCAGCCTCCGTCCGGGACAGGGATCGGGGGAGACCCAGTACTTC | CASSLRPGQGSGETQYF
14 | TRBJ2-6 | . | TRBV29-1 | . | TGCAGCGTAGCCCTGCGGCCTGGGGCCAACGTCCTGACTTTC | CSVALRPGANVLTF
14 | TRBJ2-3 | . | TRBV18 | . | TGTGCCAGCTCACCTTGGCCGGGCGCAGATACGCAGTATTTT | CASSPWPGADTQYF
14 | TRBJ2-7 | TRBD1 | TRBV5-1 | . | TGCGCCAGCAGCCACCGGGACAGGGGGCTAGAGCAGTACTTC | CASSHRDRGLEQYF
17 | TRBJ2-1 | TRBD2 | TRBV4-1 | . | TGCGCCAGCAGCCAAGTATTTGCTAGCGGACCCGCCAATGAGCAGTTCTTC | CASSQVFASGPANEQFF
15 | TRBJ2-2 | . | TRBV7-2 | . | TGTGCCAGCAGCTTAGCGGTAGCAGGTACCGGGGAGCTGTTTTTT | CASSLAVAGTGELFF
16 | TRBJ2-1 | TRBD1 | TRBV5-4 | once | TGTGCCAGCAGCTCACCCCGGGACAGGTTTTACAATGAGCAGTTCTTC | CASSSPRDRFYNEQFF
17 | TRBJ2-3 | TRBD2 | TRBV5-1 | . | TGCGCCAGCAGCTACGGAATGACTAGCGGGAGTTCAGATACGCAGTATTTT | CASSYGMTSGSSDTQYF
15 | TRBJ2-3 | TRBD1 | TRBV6-5 | . | TGTGCCAGCAGTTACGGACAGGGGGCCACAGATACGCAGTATTTT | CASSYGQGATDTQYF
17 | TRBJ2-3 | . | TRBV5-6 | . | TGTGCCAGCAGCTTGGGGAGGCAGGATTCGCGATTGGATACGCAGTATTTT | CASSLGRQDSRLDTQYF
16 | TRBJ1-2 | TRBD1 | TRBV4-3 | . | TGCGCCAGCAGCCCCGGGGGTTTTGACAGGGACTATGGCTACACCTTC | CASSPGGFDRDYGYTF
16 | TRBJ2-7 | . | TRBV21-1 | . | TGTGCCAGCAGCAATGTGAGGGGACTGTGTACCTACGAGCAGTACTTC | CASSNVRGLCTYEQYF
14 | TRBJ2-3 | . | TRBV5-1 | . | TGCGCCAGCAGCTTGACACGACGCACAGATACGCAGTATTTT | CASSLTRRTDTQYF
11 | TRBJ2-1 | . | TRBV19 | . | TGTGCCAGTCATTTAGACAATGAGCAGTTCTTC | CASHLDNEQFF
15 | TRBJ2-3 | . | TRBV5-1 | . | TGCGCCAGCAGGCCGGATCCAGGGTCCACAGATACGCAGTATTTT | CASRPDPGSTDTQYF
13 | TRBJ2-7 | TRBD1 | TRBV4-3 | . | TGCGCCAGCAGCCCCAGACAGGGCGACGAGCAGTACTTC | CASSPRQGDEQYF
15 | TRBJ2-5 | TRBD2 | TRBV18 | . | TGTGCCAGCTCACTGCTCGATGTAGCGGGGGAGACCCAGTACTTC | CASSLLDVAGETQYF
14 | TRBJ2-3 | TRBD1 | TRBV6-4 | . | TGTGCCAGCAGTACAGGGGCACAGACAGATACGCAGTATTTT | CASSTGAQTDTQYF
16 | TRBJ1-2 | . | TRBV9 | . | TGTGCCAGCAGCGTTACGCCGGGACCGAGCCCCAATGGCTACACCTTC | CASSVTPGPSPNGYTF
14 | TRBJ2-1 | . | TRBV21-1 | . | TGTGCCAGCAGAAGGGGGAGCTCCTACAATGAGCAGTTCTTC | CASRRGSSYNEQFF
13 | TRBJ1-1 | . | TRBV29-1 | . | TGCAGCGGAGGAGTCGTAGTGAACACTGAAGCTTTCTTT | CSGGVVVNTEAFF
14 | TRBJ1-2 | TRBD1 | TRBV18 | . | TGTGCCAGCTCACCGCAAGACAGGGCGTATGGCTACACCTTC | CASSPQDRAYGYTF
16 | TRBJ2-6 | . | TRBV5-1 | . | TGCGCCAGCAGCTCGAGGTCCGGATCTGGGGCCAACGTCCTGACTTTC | CASSSRSGSGANVLTF
15 | TRBJ2-1 | TRBD2 | TRBV25-1 | . | TGTGCCAGCAGTGCCGGGACTAGCGGCCGGGATGAGCAGTTCTTC | CASSAGTSGRDEQFF